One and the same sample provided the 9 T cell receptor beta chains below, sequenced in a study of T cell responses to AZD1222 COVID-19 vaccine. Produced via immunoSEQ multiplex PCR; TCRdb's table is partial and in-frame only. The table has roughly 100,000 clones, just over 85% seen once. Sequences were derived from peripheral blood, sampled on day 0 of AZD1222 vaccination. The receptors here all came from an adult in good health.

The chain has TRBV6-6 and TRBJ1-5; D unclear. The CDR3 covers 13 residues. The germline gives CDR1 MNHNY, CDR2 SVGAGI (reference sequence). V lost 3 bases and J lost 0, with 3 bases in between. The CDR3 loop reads CASSYYSNQPQHF. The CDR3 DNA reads TGTGCCAGCAGTTATTATAGCAATCAGCCCCAGCATTTT.

The CDR3 coding sequence is TGTGCCAGCAGTTCCTTGAGCGGAGAAAAACTGTTTTTT. It specifies CASSSLSGEKLFF. The chain has TRBV6-5 and TRBJ1-4; no reliable D call. The CDR3 contains 13 residues. Trimming removed 4 bases from V and 8 bases from J, with 11 bases in between. Germline CDR1 and CDR2: MNHEY and SVGAGI.

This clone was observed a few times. Here the CDR3 DNA reads TGTGCCAGCAGTAGGGACACCTCCTACGAGCAGTACTTC. Its translation is CASSRDTSYEQYF. This chain uses TRBV6-2 or TRBV6-3 with TRBJ2-7; a weak D match, TRBD1 (6 bases). The CDR3 is 13 amino acids. V was pared by 5 bases and J by 0 bases, with 8 bases between. Germline V CDR1 and CDR2: MNHEY, SVGEGT.

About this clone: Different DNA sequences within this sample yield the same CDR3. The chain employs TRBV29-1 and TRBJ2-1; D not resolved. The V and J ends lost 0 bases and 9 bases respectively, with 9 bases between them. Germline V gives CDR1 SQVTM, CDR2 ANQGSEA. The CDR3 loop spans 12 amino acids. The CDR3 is CSVEDIGSEQFF. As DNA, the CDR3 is TGCAGCGTTGAAGATATAGGCTCTGAGCAGTTCTTC.

The CDR3 loop reads CAWSQQAHYGYTF. CDR3 DNA: TGTGCCTGGAGTCAACAGGCCCACTATGGCTACACCTTC. This chain links TRBV30 with TRBJ1-2; maybe TRBD1 (5 bases). Per the germline V gene, CDR1 is GTSNPN and CDR2 is SVGIG (reference sequence). The CDR3 extends over 13 amino acids. Trimming cost V 2 bases and J 3 bases, with 10 bases left between them.

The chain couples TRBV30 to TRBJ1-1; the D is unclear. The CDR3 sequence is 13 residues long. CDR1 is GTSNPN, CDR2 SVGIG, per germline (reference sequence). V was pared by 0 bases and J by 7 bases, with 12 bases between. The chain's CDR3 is CAWSVVQGFEAFF. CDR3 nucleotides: TGTGCCTGGAGTGTAGTACAAGGATTTGAAGCTTTCTTT. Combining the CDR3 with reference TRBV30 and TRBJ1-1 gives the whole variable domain SQTIHQWPATLVQPVGSPLSLECTVEGTSNPNLYWYRQAAGRGLQLLFYSVGIGQISSEVPQNLSASRPQDRQFILSSKKLLLSDSGFYLCAWSVVQGFEAFFGQGTRLTVV.

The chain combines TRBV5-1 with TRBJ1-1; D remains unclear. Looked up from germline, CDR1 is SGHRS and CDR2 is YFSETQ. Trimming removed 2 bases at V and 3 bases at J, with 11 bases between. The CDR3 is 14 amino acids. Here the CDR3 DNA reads TGCGCCAGCAGCTTTGAACCCTTGGACACTGAAGCTTTCTTT. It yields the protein CASSFEPLDTEAFF.

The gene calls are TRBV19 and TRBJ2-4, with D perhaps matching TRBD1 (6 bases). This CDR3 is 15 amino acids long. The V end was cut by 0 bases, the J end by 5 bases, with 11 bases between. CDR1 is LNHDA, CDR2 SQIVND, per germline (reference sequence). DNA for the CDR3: TGTGCCAGTAGTATAGAATGGGGGCCCGAAAACATTCAGTACTTC. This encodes CASSIEWGPENIQYF.

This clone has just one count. CDR3 sequence (DNA): TGTGCCAGCAGTTACCGGGGGGCGAGCACCGGGGAGCTGTTTTTT. As protein: CASSYRGASTGELFF. V is TRBV6-6 and J is TRBJ2-2; maybe TRBD2 (7 bases). CDR3 length equals 15 residues. Trimming stripped 2 bases from V and 4 bases from J, with 11 bases between. Germline V gene sequence: CDR1 MNHNY, CDR2 SVGAGI (reference sequence).